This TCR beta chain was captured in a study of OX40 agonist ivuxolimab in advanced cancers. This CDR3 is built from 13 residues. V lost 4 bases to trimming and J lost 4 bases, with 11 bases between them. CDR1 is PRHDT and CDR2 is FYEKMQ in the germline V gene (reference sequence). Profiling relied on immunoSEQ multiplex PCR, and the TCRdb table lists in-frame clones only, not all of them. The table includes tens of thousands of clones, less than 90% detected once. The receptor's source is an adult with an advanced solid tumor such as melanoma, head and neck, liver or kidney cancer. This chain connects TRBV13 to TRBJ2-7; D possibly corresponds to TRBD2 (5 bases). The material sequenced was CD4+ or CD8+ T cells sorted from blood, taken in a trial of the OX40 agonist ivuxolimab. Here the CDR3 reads CASSSVEGYEQYF. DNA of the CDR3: TGTGCCAGCAGCTCCGTTGAGGGTTACGAGCAGTACTTC.